Listed below are T cell receptor beta chains from one sample, sequenced in a study of T cell responses to AZD1222 COVID-19 vaccine. Sequencing was performed with immunoSEQ multiplex PCR; in TCRdb, only in-frame clones are kept and a portion is missing. The repertoire holds 80,000 to 100,000 clones, with 88% as singletons. Source: peripheral blood, taken on day 0 of MenACWY control vaccination. These receptors originate from an adult in good health. Both conserved end residues are part of each CDR3. The D gene is left open where the match is weak. Clone size is not always given. Where it is, it says once, few, many or a class for expanded clones.

abundance: NA
d_gene: TRBD1
v_gene: TRBV7-8
j_gene: TRBJ1-1
CDR3aa: CASSRDRVSVNAFF
CDR3nt: TGTGCCAGCAGCCGAGACAGGGTATCGGTGAACGCTTTCTTT

abundance: NA
d_gene: NA
v_gene: TRBV30
j_gene: TRBJ1-6
CDR3aa: CAWSGGTLHF
CDR3nt: TGTGCCTGGAGTGGGGGAACCCTCCACTTT

abundance: NA
d_gene: NA
v_gene: TRBV5-4
j_gene: TRBJ1-1
CDR3aa: CASLGGGTEAFF
CDR3nt: TGTGCCAGCCTCGGGGGGGGCACTGAAGCTTTCTTT

abundance: NA
d_gene: NA
v_gene: TRBV10-3
j_gene: TRBJ1-2
CDR3aa: CAISENLGPPGNYGYTF
CDR3nt: TGTGCCATCAGTGAAAATTTAGGTCCCCCCGGAAACTATGGCTACACCTTC

abundance: NA
d_gene: NA
v_gene: TRBV24-1
j_gene: TRBJ2-2
CDR3aa: CATSDSDTSHTGELFF
CDR3nt: TGTGCCACCAGTGATTCGGATACCTCCCACACCGGGGAGCTGTTTTTT

abundance: NA
d_gene: NA
v_gene: TRBV7-2
j_gene: TRBJ1-2
CDR3aa: CASSTQRNYGYTF
CDR3nt: TGTGCCAGCAGTACACAGAGAAACTATGGCTACACCTTC

abundance: NA
d_gene: TRBD1
v_gene: TRBV7-2
j_gene: TRBJ1-6
CDR3aa: CASSPTGGGSPLHF
CDR3nt: TGTGCCAGCAGCCCGACAGGGGGCGGTTCACCCCTCCACTTT

abundance: NA
d_gene: NA
v_gene: TRBV15
j_gene: TRBJ2-7
CDR3aa: CATSRGAKQYF
CDR3nt: TGTGCCACCAGCAGAGGGGCTAAGCAGTACTTC

abundance: NA
d_gene: NA
v_gene: TRBV29-1
j_gene: TRBJ1-3
CDR3aa: CSVEDRGPGNTIYF
CDR3nt: TGCAGCGTTGAAGATCGAGGGCCTGGAAACACCATATATTTT

abundance: NA
d_gene: NA
v_gene: TRBV5-5
j_gene: TRBJ2-5
CDR3aa: CASSLEPRKETQYF
CDR3nt: TGTGCCAGCAGCTTGGAACCGAGGAAAGAGACCCAGTACTTC

abundance: NA
d_gene: NA
v_gene: TRBV10-3
j_gene: TRBJ2-5
CDR3aa: CAISESKGWETQYF
CDR3nt: TGTGCCATCAGTGAGTCGAAGGGCTGGGAGACCCAGTACTTC

abundance: NA
d_gene: TRBD1
v_gene: TRBV28
j_gene: TRBJ1-5
CDR3aa: CASRGTGVRQPQHF
CDR3nt: TGTGCTTCGAGAGGGACAGGGGTTCGTCAGCCCCAGCATTTT

abundance: NA
d_gene: TRBD1
v_gene: TRBV19
j_gene: TRBJ1-2
CDR3aa: CASSITGTGGKGYTF
CDR3nt: TGTGCCAGTAGTATTACCGGGACAGGGGGTAAGGGCTACACCTTC

abundance: NA
d_gene: TRBD1
v_gene: TRBV19
j_gene: TRBJ1-1
CDR3aa: CASSFGTGRNTEAFF
CDR3nt: TGTGCCAGTAGTTTCGGGACAGGGCGGAACACTGAAGCTTTCTTT

abundance: NA
d_gene: NA
v_gene: TRBV5-1
j_gene: TRBJ2-3
CDR3aa: CASSQFTDTQYF
CDR3nt: TGCGCCAGCAGTCAGTTTACAGATACGCAGTATTTT

abundance: NA
d_gene: TRBD1
v_gene: TRBV19
j_gene: TRBJ2-2
CDR3aa: CASSIDRGHGTGELFF
CDR3nt: TGTGCCAGTAGTATAGACAGGGGGCATGGCACCGGGGAGCTGTTTTTT

abundance: NA
d_gene: TRBD1
v_gene: TRBV15
j_gene: TRBJ1-6
CDR3aa: CATSRDSGQGGSPLHF
CDR3nt: TGTGCCACCAGCAGAGATTCGGGACAGGGTGGGTCACCCCTCCACTTT

abundance: once
d_gene: NA
v_gene: TRBV3-1/TRBV3-2
j_gene: TRBJ2-3
CDR3aa: CASSRSGGTDTQYF
CDR3nt: TGTGCCAGCAGCCGTAGCGGAGGCACAGATACGCAGTATTTT

abundance: NA
d_gene: TRBD1
v_gene: TRBV27
j_gene: TRBJ1-2
CDR3aa: CASSFTGAPLGDGYTF
CDR3nt: TGTGCCAGCAGTTTCACAGGGGCGCCCCTGGGGGATGGCTACACCTTC

abundance: NA
d_gene: NA
v_gene: TRBV30
j_gene: TRBJ1-4
CDR3aa: CAWSGVIGEKLFF
CDR3nt: TGTGCCTGGAGCGGCGTCATTGGGGAAAAACTGTTTTTT

abundance: NA
d_gene: NA
v_gene: TRBV6-5
j_gene: TRBJ1-2
CDR3aa: CASSYQLDYGYTF
CDR3nt: TGTGCCAGCAGTTACCAGTTAGACTATGGCTACACCTTC

abundance: NA
d_gene: NA
v_gene: TRBV4-2
j_gene: TRBJ2-5
CDR3aa: CASSGQGSSGAETQYF
CDR3nt: TGTGCCAGCAGCGGACAGGGGAGTAGCGGGGCCGAGACCCAGTACTTC

abundance: once
d_gene: NA
v_gene: TRBV30
j_gene: TRBJ1-2
CDR3aa: CAWNGFNYGYTF
CDR3nt: TGTGCCTGGAATGGATTTAACTATGGCTACACCTTC

abundance: NA
d_gene: TRBD1
v_gene: TRBV5-1
j_gene: TRBJ1-2
CDR3aa: CASSAAGTGAFTGGYTF
CDR3nt: TGCGCCAGCAGCGCAGCCGGGACAGGGGCTTTTACGGGTGGCTACACCTTC

abundance: NA
d_gene: NA
v_gene: TRBV7-2
j_gene: TRBJ1-1
CDR3aa: CASSPQGFREAFF
CDR3nt: TGTGCCAGCAGCCCACAGGGATTCCGTGAAGCTTTCTTT

abundance: NA
d_gene: TRBD1
v_gene: TRBV30
j_gene: TRBJ1-1
CDR3aa: CAWSEGRDRASTEAFF
CDR3nt: TGTGCCTGGAGTGAGGGGCGGGACAGGGCGAGTACTGAAGCTTTCTTT

abundance: once
d_gene: NA
v_gene: TRBV2
j_gene: TRBJ2-7
CDR3aa: CASTEGTLTYEQYF
CDR3nt: TGTGCCAGCACCGAGGGCACGTTGACCTACGAGCAGTACTTC

abundance: NA
d_gene: NA
v_gene: TRBV5-4
j_gene: TRBJ1-3
CDR3aa: CASSQDSTSGNTIYF
CDR3nt: TGTGCCAGCAGCCAAGATAGCACTTCTGGAAACACCATATATTTT

abundance: NA
d_gene: NA
v_gene: TRBV12-5
j_gene: TRBJ2-3
CDR3aa: CASGPRQGGPDTQYF
CDR3nt: TGTGCTAGTGGCCCCCGGCAGGGCGGACCAGATACGCAGTATTTT

abundance: NA
d_gene: NA
v_gene: TRBV2
j_gene: TRBJ1-2
CDR3aa: CASSRGYGYTF
CDR3nt: TGTGCCAGCAGTCGGGGGTATGGCTACACCTTC

abundance: NA
d_gene: TRBD2
v_gene: TRBV9
j_gene: TRBJ2-1
CDR3aa: CASSVVGGSYNEQFF
CDR3nt: TGTGCCAGCAGCGTAGTCGGGGGGAGCTACAATGAGCAGTTCTTC

abundance: NA
d_gene: TRBD1
v_gene: TRBV6-1
j_gene: TRBJ1-2
CDR3aa: CASSEQGDYGYTF
CDR3nt: TGTGCCAGCAGTGAGCAGGGGGACTATGGCTACACCTTC

abundance: NA
d_gene: TRBD1
v_gene: TRBV18
j_gene: TRBJ2-7
CDR3aa: CASSPSDRGPYEQYF
CDR3nt: TGTGCCAGCTCACCCTCGGACAGGGGACCCTACGAGCAGTACTTC

abundance: NA
d_gene: NA
v_gene: TRBV7-3
j_gene: TRBJ1-2
CDR3aa: CASSGGVGYGYTF
CDR3nt: TGTGCCAGCAGCGGAGGGGTCGGCTATGGCTACACCTTC

abundance: NA
d_gene: TRBD1
v_gene: TRBV28
j_gene: TRBJ2-2
CDR3aa: CASTQSGTGGGPTGELFF
CDR3nt: TGTGCCAGCACCCAATCCGGGACAGGGGGCGGGCCCACCGGGGAGCTGTTTTTT

abundance: NA
d_gene: NA
v_gene: TRBV10-1
j_gene: TRBJ1-2
CDR3aa: CASRGLPNYGYTF
CDR3nt: TGCGCCAGCAGGGGACTGCCAAACTATGGCTACACCTTC